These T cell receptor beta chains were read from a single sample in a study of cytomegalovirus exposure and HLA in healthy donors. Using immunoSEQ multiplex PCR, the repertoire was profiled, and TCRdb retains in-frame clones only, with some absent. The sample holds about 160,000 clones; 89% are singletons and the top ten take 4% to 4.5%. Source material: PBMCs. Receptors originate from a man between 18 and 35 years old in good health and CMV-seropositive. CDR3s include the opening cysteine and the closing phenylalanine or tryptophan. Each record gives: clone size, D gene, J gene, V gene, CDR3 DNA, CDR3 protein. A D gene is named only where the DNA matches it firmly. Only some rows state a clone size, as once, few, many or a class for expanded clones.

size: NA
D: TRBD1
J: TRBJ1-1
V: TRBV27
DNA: TGTGCCAGCAGTTTCGGGACAGGGGCTAAGAACACTGAAGCTTTCTTT
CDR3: CASSFGTGAKNTEAFF

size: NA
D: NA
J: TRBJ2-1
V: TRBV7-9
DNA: TGTGCCAGCAGCGCCGGGGGGCTGGCCACTGTCTACAATGAGCAGTTCTTC
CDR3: CASSAGGLATVYNEQFF

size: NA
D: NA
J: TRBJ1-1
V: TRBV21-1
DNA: TGTGCCAGCAGCATGCACCGGTCGGACAACCCTATGAACACTGAAGCTTTCTTT
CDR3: CASSMHRSDNPMNTEAFF

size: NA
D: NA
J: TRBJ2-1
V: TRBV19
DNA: TGTGCCAGTAGCCTGAGCGACCCTCTGAACAATGAGCAGTTCTTC
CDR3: CASSLSDPLNNEQFF

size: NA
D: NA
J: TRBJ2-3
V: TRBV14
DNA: TGTGCCAGCAGCAAAAGCCCGACAGAAGCAGATACGCAGTATTTT
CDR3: CASSKSPTEADTQYF

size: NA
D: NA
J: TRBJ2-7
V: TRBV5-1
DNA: TGCGCCAGCAGCTTGGCCCGGCTAGTAAATGAGCAGTACTTC
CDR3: CASSLARLVNEQYF

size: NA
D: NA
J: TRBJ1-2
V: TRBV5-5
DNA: TGTGCCAGCAGCTCGGACACCTATGGCTACACCTTC
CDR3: CASSSDTYGYTF

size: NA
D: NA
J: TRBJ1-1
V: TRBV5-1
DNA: TGCGCCAGCAGCTTGGATTCGGGGTTGAACACTGAAGCTTTCTTT
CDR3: CASSLDSGLNTEAFF

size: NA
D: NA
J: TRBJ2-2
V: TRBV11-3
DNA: TGTGCCAGCAGCTTAGTCAGGACAGTGAACACCGGGGAGCTGTTTTTT
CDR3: CASSLVRTVNTGELFF

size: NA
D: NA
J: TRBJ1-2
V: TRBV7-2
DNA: TGTGCCAGCAGCTTAGCGGTTGTGGGGACAACCGATGGCTACACCTTC
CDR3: CASSLAVVGTTDGYTF

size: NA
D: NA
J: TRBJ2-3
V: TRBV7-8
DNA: TGTGCCAGCAGCTTAGACTACAGCACAGATACGCAGTATTTT
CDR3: CASSLDYSTDTQYF

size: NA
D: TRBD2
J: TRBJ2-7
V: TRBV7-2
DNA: TGTGCCAGCAGCCGGGGGGAACTAGCGGGGATAGGCTGGGGCTACGAGCAGTACTTC
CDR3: CASSRGELAGIGWGYEQYF

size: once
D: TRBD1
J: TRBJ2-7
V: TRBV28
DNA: TGTGCCAGCAGTTTGGGACAGGGCTCGAAGCAGTACTTC
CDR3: CASSLGQGSKQYF

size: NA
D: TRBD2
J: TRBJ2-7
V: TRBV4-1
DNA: TGCGCCAGCAGCCAAGTGGGGACTAGTCCTGGGTACGAGCAGTACTTC
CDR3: CASSQVGTSPGYEQYF

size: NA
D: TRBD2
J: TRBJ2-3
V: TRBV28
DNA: TGTGCCAGCAGTTTACAGGGACTAGCTCGCACAGATACGCAGTATTTT
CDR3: CASSLQGLARTDTQYF

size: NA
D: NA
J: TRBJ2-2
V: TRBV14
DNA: TGTGCCAGCAGCCAAGATCTTAACGGGGAGCTGTTTTTT
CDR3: CASSQDLNGELFF

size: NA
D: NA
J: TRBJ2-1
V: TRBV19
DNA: TGTGCCAGTAGTCCCCTGGGCTACAACAATGAGCAGTTCTTC
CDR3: CASSPLGYNNEQFF

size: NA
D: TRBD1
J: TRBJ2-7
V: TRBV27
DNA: TGTGCCAGCAGTCCCGGACAGGTCTACGAGCAGTACTTC
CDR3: CASSPGQVYEQYF

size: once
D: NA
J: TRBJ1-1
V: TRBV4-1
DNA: TGCGCCAGCAGCCAAGCTGGAGGTCGGAGGACTGAAGCTTTCTTT
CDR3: CASSQAGGRRTEAFF

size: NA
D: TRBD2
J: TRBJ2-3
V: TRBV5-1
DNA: TGCGCCAGCAGCTTGGACCCAACTAGCGGGAGCAGAAATACGCAGTATTTT
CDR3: CASSLDPTSGSRNTQYF

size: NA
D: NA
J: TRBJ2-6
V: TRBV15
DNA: TGTGCCACCGCGGACAGTCCCTCTGGGGCCAACGTCCTGACTTTC
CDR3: CATADSPSGANVLTF

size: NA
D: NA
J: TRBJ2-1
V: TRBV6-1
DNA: TGTGCCAGCGTCGTGGAGGCCTCCTACAATGAGCAGTTCTTC
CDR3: CASVVEASYNEQFF

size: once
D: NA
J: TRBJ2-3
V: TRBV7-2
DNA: TGTGCCAGCAGCGGATACAGGGAGGATACGCAGTATTTT
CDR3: CASSGYREDTQYF

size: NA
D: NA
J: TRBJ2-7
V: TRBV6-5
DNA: TGTGCCAGCAGTTCGTCGACTAGAAAAATCTACGAGCAGTACTTC
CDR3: CASSSSTRKIYEQYF

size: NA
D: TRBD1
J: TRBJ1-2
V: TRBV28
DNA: TGTGCCAGCAGTCTAAGGGGGACAGGGAGCTATGGCTACACCTTC
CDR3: CASSLRGTGSYGYTF

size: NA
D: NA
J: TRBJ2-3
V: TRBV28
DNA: TGTGCCAGCAGTTTGCTGTTAGATTCCGCAGATACGCAGTATTTT
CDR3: CASSLLLDSADTQYF

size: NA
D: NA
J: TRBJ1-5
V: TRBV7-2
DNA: TGTGCCAGCAGCTTCACGGCAGGGCTGGGTCAGCCCCAGCATTTT
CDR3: CASSFTAGLGQPQHF

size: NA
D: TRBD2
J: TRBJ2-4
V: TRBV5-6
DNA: TGTGCCAGCAGCTGGTACGGGGCTAGCGGGACCAAAAACATTCAGTACTTC
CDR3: CASSWYGASGTKNIQYF